These T cell receptor beta chains were read from a single sample in a study of blood T cell repertoires in COVID-19. Libraries were prepared by immunoSEQ multiplex PCR; TCRdb keeps only in-frame clonotypes and omits some of them. Of roughly 74,000 clones listed, around 89% are singletons. Sequenced input: PBMCs or T cells enriched from blood (not recorded which). The receptors were gathered from a woman between 45 and 65 years old with acute COVID-19. CDR3s include the opening cysteine and the closing phenylalanine or tryptophan. The D gene is left open where the match is weak. Clone size is stated in some rows and not others, as once, few, many or a class when expanded.

>.|.|TRBJ2-5|TRBV5-4
CASSPQEGRQETQYF
TGTGCCAGCAGCCCCCAAGAGGGTAGACAAGAGACCCAGTACTTC
>.|.|TRBJ1-1|TRBV27
CASSLGRNTEAFF
TGTGCCAGCAGTTTGGGCCGAAACACTGAAGCTTTCTTT
>.|.|TRBJ2-2|TRBV5-1
CASSFVLTGELFF
TGCGCCAGCAGCTTCGTACTTACCGGGGAGCTGTTTTTT
>.|TRBD2|TRBJ2-1|TRBV7-9
CASSPRTSYNEQFF
TGTGCCAGCAGCCCCCGGACTAGCTACAATGAGCAGTTCTTC
>.|TRBD2|TRBJ2-1|TRBV19
CASSISGSGSLDEQFF
TGTGCCAGTAGTATAAGCGGGAGCGGGAGTCTGGATGAGCAGTTCTTC
>few|.|TRBJ2-7|TRBV7-2
CASSLAQREQYF
TGTGCCAGCAGCTTAGCGCAGCGCGAGCAGTACTTC
>.|TRBD2|TRBJ2-1|TRBV9
CASSVFPIAGGQYNEQFF
TGTGCCAGCAGCGTTTTCCCTATAGCGGGAGGACAGTACAATGAGCAGTTCTTC
>.|TRBD2|TRBJ2-3|TRBV13
CASSSYSGDTQYF
TGTGCCAGCAGCTCATATAGCGGGGATACGCAGTATTTT
>.|.|TRBJ2-3|TRBV14
CASSQAFERVTTDTQYF
TGTGCCAGCAGCCAAGCCTTCGAGCGGGTAACCACAGATACGCAGTATTTT
>once|.|TRBJ1-2|TRBV18
CASSPPYGQTNYGYTF
TGTGCCAGCTCACCACCCTACGGACAGACAAACTATGGCTACACCTTC
>.|TRBD1|TRBJ1-1|TRBV19
CASSLGQGNTEAFF
TGTGCCAGTAGTCTCGGACAGGGGAACACTGAAGCTTTCTTT
>.|TRBD2|TRBJ2-2|TRBV3-1/TRBV3-2
CASSHPGGRDYTGELFF
TGTGCCAGCAGCCATCCTGGCGGGAGGGACTACACCGGGGAGCTGTTTTTT
>.|.|TRBJ2-3|TRBV11-3
CASSSRTALFTDTQYF
TGTGCCAGCAGCTCGAGGACAGCCTTATTCACAGATACGCAGTATTTT
>.|.|TRBJ1-6|TRBV7-2
CASSLNSPLHF
TGTGCCAGCAGCCTCAATTCACCCCTCCACTTT
>.|.|TRBJ2-1|TRBV5-6
CASSLSGLAYNEQFF
TGTGCCAGCAGCTTGTCTGGACTCGCCTACAATGAGCAGTTCTTC
>.|.|TRBJ2-7|TRBV30
CAWSVGGYEQYF
TGTGCCTGGAGTGTCGGGGGATACGAGCAGTACTTC
>.|TRBD1|TRBJ2-7|TRBV2
CASSEGQGLRQYF
TGTGCCAGCAGCGAAGGACAGGGACTCCGGCAGTACTTC
>.|.|TRBJ1-2|TRBV7-2
CASSLPGRWDYGYTF
TGTGCCAGCAGCTTACCGGGGAGATGGGACTATGGCTACACCTTC
>.|.|TRBJ1-6|TRBV20-1
CSASREGPNSPLHF
TGCAGTGCCAGTCGTGAGGGTCCCAATTCACCCCTCCACTTT
>.|TRBD1|TRBJ1-5|TRBV15
CATSGGQFNQPQHF
TGTGCCACCAGCGGGGGACAGTTCAATCAGCCCCAGCATTTT
>.|TRBD1|TRBJ1-3|TRBV19
CASSNPGQGVGNTIYF
TGTGCCAGTAGTAACCCGGGACAGGGGGTCGGAAACACCATATATTTT
>.|.|TRBJ1-4|TRBV10-3
CAISETAGRGGDNEKLFF
TGTGCCATCAGTGAAACTGCGGGGAGGGGAGGAGATAATGAAAAACTGTTTTTT
>.|.|TRBJ2-7|TRBV7-9
CASSGLSSYEQYF
TGTGCCAGCAGCGGTCTCAGCTCCTACGAGCAGTACTTC
>.|.|TRBJ1-1|TRBV6-5
CASSYKAYRETEAFF
TGTGCCAGCAGTTACAAGGCTTATCGGGAAACTGAAGCTTTCTTT
>.|TRBD1|TRBJ2-7|TRBV3-1/TRBV3-2
CASSQAGTGDYEQYF
TGTGCCAGCAGCCAAGCCGGGACAGGGGATTACGAGCAGTACTTC
>few|TRBD1|TRBJ1-6|TRBV27
CASRATGTYNSPLHF
TGTGCCAGCCGAGCGACAGGGACTTATAATTCACCCCTCCACTTT
>.|.|TRBJ2-6|TRBV5-1
CASSLAVGRGPSGANVLTF
TGCGCCAGCAGCTTGGCCGTCGGCAGGGGTCCCTCTGGGGCCAACGTCCTGACTTTC
>few|.|TRBJ2-7|TRBV7-2
CASSSDFFYEQYF
TGTGCCAGCAGTTCCGACTTCTTCTACGAGCAGTACTTC
>.|TRBD2|TRBJ2-7|TRBV5-1
CASSLGGLAGEQYF
TGCGCCAGCAGCTTGGGGGGACTAGCGGGCGAGCAGTACTTC
>once|.|TRBJ2-5|TRBV29-1
CSGRRSGRETQYF
TGCAGCGGGAGACGGTCAGGGCGAGAGACCCAGTACTTC
>.|TRBD1|TRBJ1-2|TRBV6-5
CASSYGTELNYGYTF
TGTGCCAGCAGTTACGGGACAGAGCTTAACTATGGCTACACCTTC
>.|TRBD2|TRBJ2-3|TRBV7-7
CASSLDHGGIDTQYF
TGTGCTAGCAGCTTAGATCACGGGGGGATAGATACGCAGTATTTT
>.|.|TRBJ1-4|TRBV12-5
CASGLGQMNEKLFF
TGTGCTAGTGGACTCGGACAGATGAATGAAAAACTGTTTTTT
>once|TRBD1|TRBJ2-7|TRBV4-1
CASSPSGTGTYEQYF
TGCGCCAGCAGCCCCTCCGGGACAGGAACTTACGAGCAGTACTTC
>.|TRBD1|TRBJ1-5|TRBV5-6
CASSLTGVRNQPQHF
TGTGCCAGCAGCTTAACAGGGGTGCGCAATCAGCCCCAGCATTTT
>.|.|TRBJ2-7|TRBV5-1
CASSLAYEQYF
TGCGCCAGCAGCTTGGCGTACGAGCAGTACTTC
>.|.|TRBJ1-2|TRBV5-6
CASSFWNPQALNYGYTF
TGTGCCAGCAGCTTTTGGAACCCACAGGCGCTTAACTATGGCTACACCTTC
>.|TRBD2|TRBJ2-7|TRBV11-2
CASSSGLAGPYEQYF
TGTGCCAGCAGCTCGGGACTAGCGGGCCCCTACGAGCAGTACTTC
>.|.|TRBJ2-7|TRBV5-4
CASSSSDGTYEQYF
TGTGCCAGCAGCAGCTCAGACGGGACCTACGAGCAGTACTTC
>.|.|TRBJ2-2|TRBV10-1
CASSGPGQGGDTGELFF
TGCGCCAGCAGTGGACCAGGACAGGGAGGGGACACCGGGGAGCTGTTTTTT
>.|TRBD2|TRBJ2-1|TRBV10-3
CAISWTSGSYNEQFF
TGTGCCATCAGCTGGACTAGCGGGAGTTACAATGAGCAGTTCTTC
>.|TRBD1|TRBJ1-5|TRBV5-1
CASSLGQGANQPQHF
TGCGCCAGCAGCTTGGGGCAGGGGGCGAATCAGCCCCAGCATTTT
>.|TRBD2|TRBJ2-7|TRBV28
CASTSGRGWSYEQYF
TGTGCCAGCACTAGCGGGAGGGGTTGGTCCTACGAGCAGTACTTC
>.|.|TRBJ1-4|TRBV14
CASSPDWGEKLFF
TGTGCCAGCAGCCCGGACTGGGGTGAAAAACTGTTTTTT
>.|.|TRBJ1-5|TRBV20-1
CSASEGGSNQPQHF
TGCAGTGCTAGTGAGGGGGGGAGCAATCAGCCCCAGCATTTT
>.|.|TRBJ2-7|TRBV11-3
CASSLDRGNEQYF
TGTGCCAGCAGCTTAGATCGCGGGAACGAGCAGTACTTC
>once|.|TRBJ2-1|TRBV3-1/TRBV3-2
CASSQDFNNEQFF
TGTGCCAGCAGCCAAGATTTCAACAATGAGCAGTTCTTC
>.|TRBD1|TRBJ1-4|TRBV29-1
CSVPGQTNEKLFF
TGCAGCGTCCCGGGACAGACTAATGAAAAACTGTTTTTT
>.|TRBD2|TRBJ2-7|TRBV11-3
CASSLEAGGPDEQYF
TGTGCCAGCAGCTTAGAAGCGGGAGGGCCAGACGAGCAGTACTTC
>.|TRBD1|TRBJ1-5|TRBV11-3
CASSRDSDQPQHF
TGTGCCAGCAGCCGGGACAGCGATCAGCCCCAGCATTTT
>.|TRBD2|TRBJ2-1|TRBV4-2
CASSQERGNWREGRPNEQFF
TGTGCCAGCAGCCAAGAGAGGGGTAATTGGCGGGAGGGCCGTCCCAATGAGCAGTTCTTC
>.|TRBD1|TRBJ1-1|TRBV10-1
CASSVSPGQDEAFF
TGCGCCAGCAGTGTGTCTCCGGGACAGGATGAAGCTTTCTTT
>.|.|TRBJ1-6|TRBV2
CASSERRVITPLHF
TGTGCCAGCAGTGAAAGGAGGGTAATTACACCCCTCCACTTT
>.|.|TRBJ1-1|TRBV10-1
CASKDTYTEAFF
TGCGCCAGCAAAGACACCTACACTGAAGCTTTCTTT
>.|TRBD1|TRBJ2-1|TRBV15
CATSRPRDRDPYNEQFF
TGTGCCACCAGCAGACCTCGCGACAGGGACCCCTACAATGAGCAGTTCTTC